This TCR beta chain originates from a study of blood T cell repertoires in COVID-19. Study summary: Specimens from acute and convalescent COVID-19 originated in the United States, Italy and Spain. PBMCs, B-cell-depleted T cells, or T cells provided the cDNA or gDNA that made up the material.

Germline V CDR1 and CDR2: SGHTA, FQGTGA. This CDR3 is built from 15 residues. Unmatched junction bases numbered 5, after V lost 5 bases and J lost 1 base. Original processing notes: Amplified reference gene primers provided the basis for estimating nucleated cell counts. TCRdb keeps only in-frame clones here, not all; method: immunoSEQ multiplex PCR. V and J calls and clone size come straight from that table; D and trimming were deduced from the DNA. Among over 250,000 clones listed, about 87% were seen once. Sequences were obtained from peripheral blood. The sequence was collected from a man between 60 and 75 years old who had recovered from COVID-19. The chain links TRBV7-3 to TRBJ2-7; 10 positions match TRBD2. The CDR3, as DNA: TGTGCCAGCAGCCCTCTAGCGGGGGTTTCCTACGAGCAGTACTTC. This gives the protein CASSPLAGVSYEQYF.